This T cell receptor beta chain comes out of a study of T cells in Graves' hyperthyroidism and ophthalmopathy. Looked up from germline, CDR1 is SGHNT and CDR2 is YENEEA. This CDR3 region has 14 residues. Trimming cost V 5 bases and J 3 bases; bases outside gene matches: 7. Amplified TCR beta CDR3 regions derived from RNA transcripts. When the TCR CDR3 underwent first-round RT-PCR, the HTBI primer set was used. Each CDR3 protein gets one entry after TCRdb re-called the multiplex PCR reads with MiXCR. The table has some 350,000 distinct CDR3 sequences, approximately 14% seen once; the top ten hold approximately 19%.

V gene TRBV11-3 combines with J gene TRBJ2-7; 7 bases map to TRBD2. This clonotype originated in a woman aged 55-70 years with Graves' ophthalmopathy. Sample: blood. The chain's CDR3 is CASSPTGLFYEQYF. The CDR3 nucleotides read TGTGCCAGCAGCCCAACGGGACTATTCTACGAGCAGTACTTC.